This entry is about one T cell receptor beta chain. Its antigen is not known. The sample belongs to a study of T cells in Graves' hyperthyroidism and ophthalmopathy. Points from the study as a whole: Blood also held most thyroid clonotypes expanded beyond 0.001.

Amplification of TCR beta CDR3 regions was performed using RNA transcripts as template. Using the HTBI primer set, a first-round RT-PCR was run on the TCR CDR3. TCRdb fed the multiplex PCR reads into MiXCR, producing one record per CDR3 protein. The sample lists roughly 740,000 distinct CDR3 sequences, 16% occurring once. The sample comprised blood. This TCR derives from a young man with Graves' hyperthyroidism.

The CDR3 here is CASSLRDLSGHAEAFF. CDR3 DNA: TGTGCCAGCAGTCTACGGGACCTATCAGGCCACGCTGAAGCTTTCTTT. The chain uses TRBV12-3 or TRBV12-4 and TRBJ1-1; D is perhaps TRBD1 (5 bases). V lost 5 bases and J lost 6, with 22 bases in between. The CDR3 consists of 16 residues.